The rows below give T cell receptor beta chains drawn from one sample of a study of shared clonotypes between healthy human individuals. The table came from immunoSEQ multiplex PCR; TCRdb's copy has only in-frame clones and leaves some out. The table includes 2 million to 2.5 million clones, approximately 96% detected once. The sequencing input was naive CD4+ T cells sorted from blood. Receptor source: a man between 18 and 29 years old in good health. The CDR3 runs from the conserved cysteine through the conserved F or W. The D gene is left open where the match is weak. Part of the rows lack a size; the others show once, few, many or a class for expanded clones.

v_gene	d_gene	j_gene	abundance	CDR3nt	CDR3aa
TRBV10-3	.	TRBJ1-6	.	TGTGCCATCAGCACAACTAATCATAATTCACCCCTCCACTTT	CAISTTNHNSPLHF
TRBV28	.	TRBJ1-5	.	TGTGCCAGCAGTTCCCAGGGAGGGAATCAGCCCCAGCATTTT	CASSSQGGNQPQHF
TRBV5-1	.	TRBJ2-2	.	TGCGCCAGCACCCGCGGGACTGAGAACACCGGGGAGCTGTTTTTT	CASTRGTENTGELFF
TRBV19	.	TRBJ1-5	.	TGTGCCAGTAGTAGGGAAAGGGGTGACAATCAGCCCCAGCATTTT	CASSRERGDNQPQHF
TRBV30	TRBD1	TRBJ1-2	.	TGTGCCTGGAGTGGGACAGGCTATGGCTACACCTTC	CAWSGTGYGYTF
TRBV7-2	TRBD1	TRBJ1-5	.	TGTGCCAGCAGCTTATCGGGACAGGGCGGCCAGCCCCAGCATTTT	CASSLSGQGGQPQHF
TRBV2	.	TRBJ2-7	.	TGTGCCAGCAGGGGCCCAGGGGCGGTGGGCGAGCAGTACTTC	CASRGPGAVGEQYF
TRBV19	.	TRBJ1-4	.	TGTGCCAGTAGTATTTGGCGAACTAGAGGGGAAAAACTGTTTTTT	CASSIWRTRGEKLFF
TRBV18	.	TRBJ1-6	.	TGTGCCAGCTCACCCGCGGGGGGGGATAATTCACCCCTCCACTTT	CASSPAGGDNSPLHF
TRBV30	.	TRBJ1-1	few	TGTGCCTGGAGTTCCGGGGTGAACACTGAAGCTTTCTTT	CAWSSGVNTEAFF
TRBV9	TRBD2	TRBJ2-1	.	TGTGCCAGCAGCGTAGTTGGGACTAGCGGGAGAAAATTGAATGAGCAGTTCTTC	CASSVVGTSGRKLNEQFF
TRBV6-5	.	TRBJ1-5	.	TGTGCCAGCAGTTACGCCAGGGGCAGCAATCAGCCCCAGCATTTT	CASSYARGSNQPQHF
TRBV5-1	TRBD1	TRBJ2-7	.	TGCGCCAGCAGCCGGGGACAGGGGAATTACGAGCAGTACTTC	CASSRGQGNYEQYF
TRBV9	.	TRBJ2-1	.	TGTGCCAGCAGCGACCGGGACACCTATTACAATGAGCAGTTCTTC	CASSDRDTYYNEQFF
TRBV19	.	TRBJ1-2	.	TGTGCCAGTAGTATAGAATTACCGGGACATCACTATGGCTACACCTTC	CASSIELPGHHYGYTF
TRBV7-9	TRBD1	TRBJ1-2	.	TGTGCCAGCAGCGAACAGGGGTATGGCTACACCTTC	CASSEQGYGYTF
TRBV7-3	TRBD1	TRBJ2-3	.	TGTGCCAGCAGCTTGACCGGGACAGGGGTGCCAGATACGCAGTATTTT	CASSLTGTGVPDTQYF
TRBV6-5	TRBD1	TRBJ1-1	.	TGTGCCAGCAGCCGGACAGGGGGTAGGACTTTCTTT	CASSRTGGRTFF
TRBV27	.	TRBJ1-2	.	TGTGCCAGCAGTTCGACAGAGCCCAGAGCTAACTATGGCTACACCTTC	CASSSTEPRANYGYTF
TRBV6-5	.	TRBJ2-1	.	TGTGCCAGCAGGGCGACCTTCTACAATGAGCAGTTCTTC	CASRATFYNEQFF
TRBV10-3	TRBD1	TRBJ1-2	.	TGTGCCATCAGTGTTGACAGGGACTACGGCTACACCTTC	CAISVDRDYGYTF
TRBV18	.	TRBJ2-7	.	TGTGCCAGCTCACCTGGCGCAGTGCGCTACGAGCAGTACTTC	CASSPGAVRYEQYF
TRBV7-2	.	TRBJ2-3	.	TGTGCCAGCAGCCCCTCCGCGGTCGGTACGCAGTATTTT	CASSPSAVGTQYF
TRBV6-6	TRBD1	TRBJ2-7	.	TGTGCCAGCAGTATGACAGGGGGGTTAGAGTACGAGCAGTACTTC	CASSMTGGLEYEQYF
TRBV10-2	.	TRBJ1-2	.	TGCGCCAGCCGATCGACAGAACTAACCAACTATGGCTACACCTTC	CASRSTELTNYGYTF
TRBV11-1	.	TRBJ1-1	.	TGTGCCAGCAGGGGGAATACAGGGACTGAAGCTTTCTTT	CASRGNTGTEAFF
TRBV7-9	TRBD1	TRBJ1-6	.	TGTGCCAGCAGCTTATATCTCGACAGGGCAAGTTCACCCCTCCACTTT	CASSLYLDRASSPLHF
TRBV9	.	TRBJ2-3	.	TGTGCCAGCAGCGTAGGGGGTAGAGACACAGATACGCAGTATTTT	CASSVGGRDTDTQYF